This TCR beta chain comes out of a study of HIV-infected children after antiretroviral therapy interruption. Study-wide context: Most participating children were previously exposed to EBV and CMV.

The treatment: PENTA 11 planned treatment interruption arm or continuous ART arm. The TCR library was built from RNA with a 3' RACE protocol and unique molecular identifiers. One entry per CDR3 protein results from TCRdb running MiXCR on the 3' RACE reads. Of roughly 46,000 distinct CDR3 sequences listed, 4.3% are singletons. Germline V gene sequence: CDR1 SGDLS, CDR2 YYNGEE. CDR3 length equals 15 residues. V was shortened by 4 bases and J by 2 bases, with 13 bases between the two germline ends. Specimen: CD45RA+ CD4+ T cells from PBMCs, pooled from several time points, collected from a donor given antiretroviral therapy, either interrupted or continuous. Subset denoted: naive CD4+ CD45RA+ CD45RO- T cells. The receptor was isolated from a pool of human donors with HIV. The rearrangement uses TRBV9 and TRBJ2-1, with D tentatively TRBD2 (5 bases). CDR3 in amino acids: CASSPPGSAYNEQFF. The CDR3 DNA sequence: TGTGCCAGCAGCCCCCCGGGTAGCGCCTACAATGAGCAGTTCTTC.